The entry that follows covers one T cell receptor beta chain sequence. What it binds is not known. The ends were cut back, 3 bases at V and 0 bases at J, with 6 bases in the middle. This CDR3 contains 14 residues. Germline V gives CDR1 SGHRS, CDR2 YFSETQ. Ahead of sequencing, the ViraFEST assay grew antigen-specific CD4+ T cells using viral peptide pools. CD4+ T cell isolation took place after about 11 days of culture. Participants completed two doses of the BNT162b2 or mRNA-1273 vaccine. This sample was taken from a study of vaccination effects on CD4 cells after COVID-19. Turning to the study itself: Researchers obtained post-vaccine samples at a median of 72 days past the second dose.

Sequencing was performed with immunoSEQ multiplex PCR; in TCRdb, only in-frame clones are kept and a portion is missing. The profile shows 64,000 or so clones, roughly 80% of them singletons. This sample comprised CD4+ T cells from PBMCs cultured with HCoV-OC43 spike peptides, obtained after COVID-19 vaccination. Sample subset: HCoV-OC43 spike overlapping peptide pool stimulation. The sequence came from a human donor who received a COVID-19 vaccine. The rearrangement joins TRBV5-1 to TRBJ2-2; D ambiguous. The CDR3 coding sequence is TGCGCCAGCAGCTCCGTGGCGAACACCGGGGAGCTGTTTTTT. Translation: CASSSVANTGELFF.